This TCR beta chain stems from a study of identifying expanded T cells in peripheral blood. Study-wide points: Roughly two-week clone count variance significantly increased as total template count grew.

About this clone: Its target is unknown.

The CDR3 spans 15 residues. Germline V lookup: CDR1 SEHNR, CDR2 FQNEAQ (reference sequence). The V gene lost 8 bases and the J gene lost 5 bases, with 19 bases spanning the gap. Sequencing used immunoSEQ multiplex PCR; TCRdb keeps in-frame clones, though not all of them. The table shows 100,000 to 150,000 clones, with 80% to 90% occurring only once. Source material: blood. The TCR comes from a person aged 18 to 75 in good health. This chain links TRBV7-9 with TRBJ2-1; TRBD2 is a possible D gene (5 bases). Here the CDR3 DNA reads TGTGCCAGCCGAACCGGCGGGCGCGGAAACAATGAGCAGTTCTTC. Translation gives CASRTGGRGNNEQFF.